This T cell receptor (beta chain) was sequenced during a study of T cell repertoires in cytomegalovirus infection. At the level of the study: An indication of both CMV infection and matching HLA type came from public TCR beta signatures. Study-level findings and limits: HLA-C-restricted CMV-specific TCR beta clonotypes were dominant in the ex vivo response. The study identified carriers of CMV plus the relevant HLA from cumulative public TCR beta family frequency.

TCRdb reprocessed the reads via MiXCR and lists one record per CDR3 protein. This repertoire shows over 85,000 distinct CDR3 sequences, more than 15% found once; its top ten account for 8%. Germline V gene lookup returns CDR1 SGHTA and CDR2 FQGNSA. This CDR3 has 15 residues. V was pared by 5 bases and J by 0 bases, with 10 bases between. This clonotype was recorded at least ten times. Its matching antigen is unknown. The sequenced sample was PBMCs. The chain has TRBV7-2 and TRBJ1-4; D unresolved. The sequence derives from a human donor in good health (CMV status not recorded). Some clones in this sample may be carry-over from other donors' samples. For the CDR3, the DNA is TGTGCCAGCAGCCTCTCCAGAGCAACTAATGAAAAACTGTTTTTT. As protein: CASSLSRATNEKLFF. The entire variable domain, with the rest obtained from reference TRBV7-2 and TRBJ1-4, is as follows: GAGVSQSPSNKVTEKGKDVELRCDPISGHTALYWYRQSLGQGLEFLIYFQGNSAPDKSGLPSDRFSAERTGGSVSTLTIQRTQQEDSAVYLCASSLSRATNEKLFFGSGTQLSVL.